The 2 T cell receptor beta chains listed next were all sequenced from one sample in a study of cytomegalovirus exposure and HLA in healthy donors. Primers included in the PCR were 60 Vbeta and 13 Jbeta primers. This table comes from immunoSEQ multiplex PCR, and its TCRdb copy is limited to in-frame clones, with some not included. The sample shows about 72,000 clones, and under 3% sits with its ten largest clones. The source material was PBMCs. The receptors stem from a man in his forties in good health and CMV-seronegative.

The chain recombines TRBV6-1 with TRBJ2-4; a weak D match, TRBD1 (6 bases). The V gene lost 6 bases and the J gene lost 8 bases, with 23 bases spanning the gap. This CDR3 spans 16 amino acids. The germline gives CDR1 MNHNS, CDR2 SASEGT. The CDR3 loop reads CASREQGIQEGHIQYF. The DNA for the CDR3 is TGTGCCAGCAGGGAACAGGGAATTCAAGAAGGGCACATTCAGTACTTC.

The V and J genes are TRBV6-5 and TRBJ1-2, with 10 bases fitting TRBD1. The CDR3 totals 14 residues. Per the germline V gene, CDR1 is MNHEY and CDR2 is SVGAGI. J lost 2 bases, V lost 6 bases, and 3 bases had no gene match. As DNA, the CDR3 is TGTGCCAGCAGCCGACAGGGGGCGAACTATGGCTACACCTTC. Amino acids: CASSRQGANYGYTF.